The clone carrying this TCR beta chain was observed once. This entry comes from a study of T-cell memory formation after mild COVID-19. In the study overall: TCR clustering was largely donor specific.

V gave up 10 bases and J gave up 1 base; unmatched junction bases: 11. The CDR3 contains 15 residues. Germline lookup yields CDR1 MNHEY and CDR2 SVGEGT. 5'RACE with constant-segment primers built TCRalpha and TCRbeta cDNA libraries with UMIs. TCRdb reanalysed the 5' RACE reads using MiXCR and keeps one entry per CDR3 protein. Of roughly 560,000 distinct CDR3 sequences in the sample, roughly 22% were seen once. The specimen was PBMCs or a T cell subset sorted from them (not recorded which). The chain carries TRBV6-2 or TRBV6-3 and TRBJ1-1, with 8 bases lining up with TRBD1. This TCR derives from an adult woman who had mild COVID-19 (a few samples of this study predate the infection). Cell type and time point are not known. The DNA of the CDR3 is TGTGCCAACCGCATCCGGGGGACAGGGAACACTGAAGCTTTCTTT. Its translation: CANRIRGTGNTEAFF.